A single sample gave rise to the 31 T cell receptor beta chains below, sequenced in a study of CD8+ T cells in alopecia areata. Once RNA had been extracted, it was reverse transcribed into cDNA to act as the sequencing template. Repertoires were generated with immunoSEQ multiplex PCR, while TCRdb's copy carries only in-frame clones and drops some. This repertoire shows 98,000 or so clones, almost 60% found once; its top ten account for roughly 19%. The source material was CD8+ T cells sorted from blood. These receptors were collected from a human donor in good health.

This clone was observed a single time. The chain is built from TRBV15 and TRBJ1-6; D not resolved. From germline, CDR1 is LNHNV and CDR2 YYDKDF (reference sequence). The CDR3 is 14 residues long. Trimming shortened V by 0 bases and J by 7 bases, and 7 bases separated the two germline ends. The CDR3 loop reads CATSREGSNSPLHF. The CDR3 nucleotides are TGTGCCACCAGCAGAGAGGGCAGCAATTCACCCCTCCACTTT.

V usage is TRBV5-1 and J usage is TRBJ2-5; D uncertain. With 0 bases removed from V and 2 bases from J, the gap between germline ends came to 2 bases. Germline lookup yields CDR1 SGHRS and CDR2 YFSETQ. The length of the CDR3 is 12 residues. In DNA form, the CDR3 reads TGCGCCAGCAGCTTGGTACAAGAGACCCAGTACTTC. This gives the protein CASSLVQETQYF.

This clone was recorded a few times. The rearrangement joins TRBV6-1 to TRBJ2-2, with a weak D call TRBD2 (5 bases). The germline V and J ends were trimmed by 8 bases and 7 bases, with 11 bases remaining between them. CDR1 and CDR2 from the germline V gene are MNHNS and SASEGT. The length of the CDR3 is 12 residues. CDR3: CASLGVSGELFF. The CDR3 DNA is TGTGCCAGCCTCGGGGTGAGCGGGGAGCTGTTTTTT.

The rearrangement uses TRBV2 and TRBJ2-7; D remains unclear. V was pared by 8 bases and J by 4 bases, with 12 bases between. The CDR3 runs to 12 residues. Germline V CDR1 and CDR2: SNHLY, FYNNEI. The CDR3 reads CASRLHGYEQYF. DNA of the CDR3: TGTGCCAGCCGCCTACATGGATACGAGCAGTACTTC.

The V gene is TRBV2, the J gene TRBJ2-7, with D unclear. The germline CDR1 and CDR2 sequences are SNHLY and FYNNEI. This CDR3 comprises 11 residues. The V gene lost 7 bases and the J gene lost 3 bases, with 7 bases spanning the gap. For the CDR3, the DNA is TGTGCCAGCACCCTCAGCTACGAGCAGTACTTC. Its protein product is CASTLSYEQYF.

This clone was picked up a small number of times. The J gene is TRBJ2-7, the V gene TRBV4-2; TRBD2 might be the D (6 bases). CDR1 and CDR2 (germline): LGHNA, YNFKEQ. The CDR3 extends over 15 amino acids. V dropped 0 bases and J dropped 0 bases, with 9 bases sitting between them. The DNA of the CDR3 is TGTGCCAGCAGCCAAGATCTGGGGGGCTCCTACGAGCAGTACTTC. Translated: CASSQDLGGSYEQYF.

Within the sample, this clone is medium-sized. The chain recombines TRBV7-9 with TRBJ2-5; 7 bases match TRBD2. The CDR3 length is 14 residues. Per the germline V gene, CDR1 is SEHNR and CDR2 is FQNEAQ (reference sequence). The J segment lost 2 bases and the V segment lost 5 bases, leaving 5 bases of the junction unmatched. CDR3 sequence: CASSLRAGQETQYF. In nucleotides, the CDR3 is TGTGCCAGCAGCCTTCGAGCGGGGCAAGAGACCCAGTACTTC.

CDR3 in amino acids: CASSPRTLQETQYF. The CDR3 region has the DNA TGTGCCAGCAGTCCACGGACTCTACAAGAGACCCAGTACTTC. The chain links TRBV27 to TRBJ2-5; D perhaps matches TRBD2 (5 bases). V was cut by 5 bases and J by 2 bases, with 12 bases left in between. The germline V gene has CDR1 MNHEY and CDR2 SMNVEV (reference sequence). The CDR3 runs 14 residues.

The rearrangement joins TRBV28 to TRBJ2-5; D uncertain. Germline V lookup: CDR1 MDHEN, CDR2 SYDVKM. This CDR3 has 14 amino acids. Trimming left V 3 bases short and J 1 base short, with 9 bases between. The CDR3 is CASSFWLGQETQYF. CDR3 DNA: TGTGCCAGCAGTTTTTGGTTGGGCCAAGAGACCCAGTACTTC.

CDR3 loop: CAIGTSGGAAETQYF. The CDR3 region has the DNA TGTGCCATAGGGACTAGCGGGGGGGCCGCCGAGACCCAGTACTTC. The chain is built from TRBV10-3 and TRBJ2-5; TRBD2 aligns across 16 bases. From germline, CDR1 is ENHRY and CDR2 SYGVKD. The CDR3 runs to 15 residues. J was trimmed by 5 bases and V by 9 bases; bases with no gene match: 6.

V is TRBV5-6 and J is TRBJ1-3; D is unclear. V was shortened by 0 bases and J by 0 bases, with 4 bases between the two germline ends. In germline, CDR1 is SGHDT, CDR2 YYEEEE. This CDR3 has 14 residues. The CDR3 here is CASSLGSSGNTIYF. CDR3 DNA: TGTGCCAGCAGCTTGGGGAGCTCTGGAAACACCATATATTTT.

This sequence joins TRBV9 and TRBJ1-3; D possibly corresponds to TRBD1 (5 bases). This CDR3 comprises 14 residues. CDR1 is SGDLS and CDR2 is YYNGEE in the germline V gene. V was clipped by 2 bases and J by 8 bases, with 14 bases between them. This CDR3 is CASSVGPWGYTIYF. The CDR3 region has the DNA TGTGCCAGCAGCGTCGGTCCCTGGGGGTACACCATATATTTT.

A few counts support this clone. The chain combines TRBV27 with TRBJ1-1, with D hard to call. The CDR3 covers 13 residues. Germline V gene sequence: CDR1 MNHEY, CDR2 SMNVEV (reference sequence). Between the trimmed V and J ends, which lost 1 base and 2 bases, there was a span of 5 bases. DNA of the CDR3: TGTGCCAGCAGTTTATTCCAAAACACTGAAGCTTTCTTT. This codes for CASSLFQNTEAFF.

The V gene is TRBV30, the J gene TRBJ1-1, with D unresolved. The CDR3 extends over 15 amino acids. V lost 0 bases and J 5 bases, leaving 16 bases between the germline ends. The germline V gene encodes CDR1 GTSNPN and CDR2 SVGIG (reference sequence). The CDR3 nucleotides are TGTGCCTGGAGTGTACTTTCAGGAAGAGGGACTGAAGCTTTCTTT. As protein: CAWSVLSGRGTEAFF.

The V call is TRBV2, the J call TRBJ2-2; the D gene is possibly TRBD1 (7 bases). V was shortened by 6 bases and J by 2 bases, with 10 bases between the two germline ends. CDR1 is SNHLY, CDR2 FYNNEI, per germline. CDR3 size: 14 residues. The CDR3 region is CASRRDRNTGELFF. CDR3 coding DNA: TGTGCCAGCAGGCGGGACAGAAACACCGGGGAGCTGTTTTTT.

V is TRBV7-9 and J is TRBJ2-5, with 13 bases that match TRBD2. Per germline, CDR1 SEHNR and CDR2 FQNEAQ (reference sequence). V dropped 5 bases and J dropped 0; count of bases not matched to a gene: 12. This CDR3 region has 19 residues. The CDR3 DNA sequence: TGTGCCAGCAGCCTTTTTCCGGGACTAGCGGGGATGAACCAAGAGACCCAGTACTTC. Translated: CASSLFPGLAGMNQETQYF.

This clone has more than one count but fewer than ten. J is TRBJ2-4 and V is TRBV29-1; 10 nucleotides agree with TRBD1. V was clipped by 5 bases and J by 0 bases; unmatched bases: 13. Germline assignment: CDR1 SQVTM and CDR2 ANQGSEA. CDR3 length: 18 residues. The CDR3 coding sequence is TGCAGCGTTCCGGGACAGGGGTCTGGAGATCTAGCCAAAAACATTCAGTACTTC. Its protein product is CSVPGQGSGDLAKNIQYF.

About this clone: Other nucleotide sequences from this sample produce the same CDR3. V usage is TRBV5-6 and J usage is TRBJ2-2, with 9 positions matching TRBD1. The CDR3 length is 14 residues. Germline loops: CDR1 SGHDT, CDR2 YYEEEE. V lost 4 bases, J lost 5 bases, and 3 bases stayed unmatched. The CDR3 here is CASSLGQGTGELFF. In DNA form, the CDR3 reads TGTGCCAGCAGCCTGGGACAGGGAACCGGGGAGCTGTTTTTT.

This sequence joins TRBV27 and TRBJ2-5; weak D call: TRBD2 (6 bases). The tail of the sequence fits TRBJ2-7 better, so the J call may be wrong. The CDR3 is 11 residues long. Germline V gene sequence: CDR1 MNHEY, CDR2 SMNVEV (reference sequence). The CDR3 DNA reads TGTGCCAGTGGGGGGACCGACGAGCAGTACTTC. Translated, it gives CASGGTDEQYF.

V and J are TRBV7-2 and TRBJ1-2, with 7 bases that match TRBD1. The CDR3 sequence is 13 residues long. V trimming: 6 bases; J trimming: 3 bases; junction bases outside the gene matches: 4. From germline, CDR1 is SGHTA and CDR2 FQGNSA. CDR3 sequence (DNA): TGTGCCAGCAGTCGGGACAGCGACTATGGCTACACCTTC. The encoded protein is CASSRDSDYGYTF.

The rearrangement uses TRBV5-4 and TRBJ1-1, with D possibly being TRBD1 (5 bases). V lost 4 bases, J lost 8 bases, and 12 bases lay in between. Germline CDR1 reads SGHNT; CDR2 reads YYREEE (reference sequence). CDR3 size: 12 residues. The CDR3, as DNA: TGTGCCAGCAGCGGGGACGGGGGGGAAGCTTTCTTT. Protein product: CASSGDGGEAFF. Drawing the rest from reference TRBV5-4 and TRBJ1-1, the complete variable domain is ETGVTQSPTHLIKTRGQQVTLRCSSQSGHNTVSWYQQALGQGPQFIFQYYREEENGRGNFPPRFSGLQFPNYSSELNVNALELDDSALYLCASSGDGGEAFFGQGTRLTVV.

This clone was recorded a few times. The CDR3 sequence is CASSLGSSTDTQYF. In DNA, the CDR3 is TGTGCCAGCAGCTTAGGTTCAAGCACAGATACGCAGTATTTT. The rearrangement uses TRBV11-3 and TRBJ2-3, with D unresolved. V lost 1 base to trimming and J lost 0 bases, with 5 bases between them. CDR1 is SGHNT and CDR2 is YENEEA in the germline V gene. The CDR3 sequence is 14 residues long.

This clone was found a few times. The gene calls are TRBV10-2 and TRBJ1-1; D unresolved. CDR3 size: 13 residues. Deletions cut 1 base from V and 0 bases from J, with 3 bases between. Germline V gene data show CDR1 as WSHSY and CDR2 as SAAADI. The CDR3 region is CASSEYMNTEAFF. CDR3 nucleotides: TGCGCCAGCAGTGAGTACATGAACACTGAAGCTTTCTTT.

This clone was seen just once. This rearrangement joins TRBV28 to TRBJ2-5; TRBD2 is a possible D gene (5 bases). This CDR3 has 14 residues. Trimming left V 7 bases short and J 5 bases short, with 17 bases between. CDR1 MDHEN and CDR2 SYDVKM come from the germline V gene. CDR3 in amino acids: CASIADPPGETQYF. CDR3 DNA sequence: TGTGCCAGCATTGCGGACCCCCCGGGGGAGACCCAGTACTTC.

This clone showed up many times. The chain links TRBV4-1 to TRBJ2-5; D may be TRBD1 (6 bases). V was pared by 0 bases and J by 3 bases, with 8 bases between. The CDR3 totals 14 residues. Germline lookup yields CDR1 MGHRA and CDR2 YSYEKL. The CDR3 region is CASSQEGAEETQYF. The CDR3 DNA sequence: TGCGCCAGCAGCCAAGAGGGGGCTGAAGAGACCCAGTACTTC.

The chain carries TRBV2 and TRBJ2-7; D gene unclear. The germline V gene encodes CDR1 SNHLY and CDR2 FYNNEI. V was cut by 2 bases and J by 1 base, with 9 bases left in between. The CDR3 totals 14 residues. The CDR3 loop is CASSEKLGSYEQYF. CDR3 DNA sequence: TGTGCCAGCAGTGAAAAGCTGGGATCCTACGAGCAGTACTTC.

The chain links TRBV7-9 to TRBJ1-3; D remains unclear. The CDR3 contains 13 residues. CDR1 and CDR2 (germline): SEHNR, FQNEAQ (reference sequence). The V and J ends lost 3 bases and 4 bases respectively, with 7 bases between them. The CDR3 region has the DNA TGTGCCAGCAGCTTGATAAGCGGAAACACCATATATTTT. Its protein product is CASSLISGNTIYF.

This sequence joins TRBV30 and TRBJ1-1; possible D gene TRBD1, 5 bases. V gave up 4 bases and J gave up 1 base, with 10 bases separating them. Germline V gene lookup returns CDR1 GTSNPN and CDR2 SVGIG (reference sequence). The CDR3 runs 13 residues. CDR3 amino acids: CAWTGPTNTEAFF. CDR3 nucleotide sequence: TGTGCCTGGACGGGACCGACGAACACTGAAGCTTTCTTT. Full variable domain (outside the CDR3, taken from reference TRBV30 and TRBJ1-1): SQTIHQWPATLVQPVGSPLSLECTVEGTSNPNLYWYRQAAGRGLQLLFYSVGIGQISSEVPQNLSASRPQDRQFILSSKKLLLSDSGFYLCAWTGPTNTEAFFGQGTRLTVV.

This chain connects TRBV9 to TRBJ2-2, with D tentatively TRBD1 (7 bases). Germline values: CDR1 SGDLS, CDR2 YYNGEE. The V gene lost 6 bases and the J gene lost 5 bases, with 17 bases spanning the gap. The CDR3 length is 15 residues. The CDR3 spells CASIADREATGELFF. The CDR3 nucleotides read TGTGCCAGCATCGCAGACAGGGAGGCGACCGGGGAGCTGTTTTTT.

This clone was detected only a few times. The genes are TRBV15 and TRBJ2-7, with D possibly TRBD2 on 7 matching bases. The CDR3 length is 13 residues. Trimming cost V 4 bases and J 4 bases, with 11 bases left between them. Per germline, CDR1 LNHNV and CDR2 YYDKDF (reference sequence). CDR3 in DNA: TGTGCCACCAGCATCGGGGGGCGTTACGAGCAGTACTTC. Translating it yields CATSIGGRYEQYF.

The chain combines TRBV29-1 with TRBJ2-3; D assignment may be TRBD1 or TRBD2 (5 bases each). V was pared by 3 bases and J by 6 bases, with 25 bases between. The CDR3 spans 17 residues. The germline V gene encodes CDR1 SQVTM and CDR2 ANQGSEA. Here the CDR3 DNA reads TGCAGCGTTGAGGGGAGCTGGCAGGGTGGAATAGTGGATACGCAGTATTTT. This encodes CSVEGSWQGGIVDTQYF.